Listed below are T cell receptor beta chains from one sample, sequenced in a study of T-cell memory formation after mild COVID-19. TCRdb re-analysed the 5' RACE reads in MiXCR, keeping a single row per CDR3 protein. The repertoire holds tens of thousands of distinct CDR3 sequences, with 25% to 35% as singletons. The sample was PBMCs or a T cell subset sorted from them (not recorded which). These receptors originate from a man aged 18 to 29 who had mild COVID-19 (a few samples of this study predate the infection). Cell type and time point are not known. Each CDR3 is given with its conserved first and last residue. The D gene is left open where the match is weak. Rows give clone size only sometimes, using once, few, many, or a class for an expanded clone.

D gene,V gene,clone size,CDR3 length,J gene,CDR3 protein,CDR3 DNA
TRBD2,TRBV6-5,few,14,TRBJ2-1,CASSLGLAGGPEFF,TGTGCCAGCAGTTTGGGACTAGCGGGGGGGCCGGAGTTCTTC
TRBD2,TRBV6-2/TRBV6-3,NA,15,TRBJ2-1,CASSIAGGSYNEQFF,TGTGCCAGCAGCATAGCGGGGGGCTCCTACAATGAGCAGTTCTTC
TRBD1,TRBV5-6,NA,20,TRBJ2-7,CASSYARDREFPMIRNEQYF,TGTGCCAGCAGCTACGCCCGGGACAGGGAATTCCCCATGATAAGGAACGAGCAGTACTTC
TRBD1,TRBV9,NA,13,TRBJ1-2,CASSPGQGHGYTF,TGTGCCAGCAGCCCAGGACAGGGCCACGGCTACACCTTC
NA,TRBV3-1,once,17,TRBJ2-5,CASSQDSRTGYQETQYF,TGTGCCAGCAGCCAAGATTCTCGGACTGGGTACCAAGAGACCCAGTACTTC
NA,TRBV5-5,NA,14,TRBJ2-5,CASSLRGYQETQYF,TGTGCCAGCAGCTTGCGGGGGTACCAAGAGACCCAGTACTTC
NA,TRBV29-1,NA,15,TRBJ2-1,CSVEGTESSYNEQFF,TGCAGCGTTGAAGGGACGGAGAGCTCCTACAATGAGCAGTTCTTC
NA,TRBV20-1,few,13,TRBJ1-2,CSAEVPELYGYTF,TGCAGTGCGGAGGTCCCCGAGCTCTATGGCTACACCTTC
NA,TRBV24-1,NA,12,TRBJ1-1,CATSDWGTEAFF,TGTGCCACCAGTGATTGGGGCACTGAAGCTTTCTTT
NA,TRBV7-8,NA,13,TRBJ2-1,CASSSRIRNEQFF,TGTGCCAGCAGCTCACGGATCCGAAATGAGCAGTTCTTC
NA,TRBV29-1,NA,11,TRBJ2-1,CSAWWANEQFF,TGCAGCGCTTGGTGGGCCAATGAGCAGTTCTTC
NA,TRBV11-2,NA,12,TRBJ1-2,CASSRGVYGYTF,TGTGCCAGCAGCAGGGGGGTATATGGCTACACCTTC
NA,TRBV6-5,NA,13,TRBJ1-5,CASSNRPDRPQHF,TGTGCCAGCAGCAACCGACCAGACCGGCCCCAGCATTTT
TRBD2,TRBV7-2,NA,13,TRBJ2-3,CASSPLGAGTQYF,TGTGCCAGCAGCCCACTGGGAGCGGGAACGCAGTATTTT
NA,TRBV7-8,few,16,TRBJ2-1,CASSPTRGGAVNEQFF,TGTGCCAGCAGCCCCACGAGGGGGGGGGCCGTCAATGAGCAGTTCTTC
TRBD2,TRBV20-1,few,14,TRBJ2-7,CSARVPSGGYEQYF,TGCAGTGCTAGAGTGCCTAGCGGGGGTTACGAGCAGTACTTC
NA,TRBV7-8,few,17,TRBJ2-1,CASSLVWWSRLIYEQFF,TGTGCCAGCAGCTTAGTATGGTGGTCGAGACTAATCTATGAGCAGTTCTTC
TRBD1,TRBV12-3/TRBV12-4,NA,13,TRBJ2-5,CASSSGGAETQYF,TGTGCCAGCAGTTCAGGGGGCGCGGAGACCCAGTACTTC
NA,TRBV5-1,few,16,TRBJ2-2,CASSFHEQGDTGELFF,TGCGCCAGCAGCTTCCACGAGCAGGGAGACACCGGGGAGCTGTTTTTT
NA,TRBV4-1,NA,14,TRBJ1-2,CASSQVGQNYGYTF,TGCGCCAGCAGCCAAGTAGGCCAGAACTATGGCTACACCTTC
NA,TRBV29-1,NA,13,TRBJ2-7,CSVEDRRTYEQYF,TGCAGCGTTGAAGACAGAAGGACCTACGAGCAGTACTTC
NA,TRBV6-5,few,14,TRBJ2-3,CASSYSEGPDTQYF,TGTGCCAGCAGTTACTCGGAGGGGCCAGATACGCAGTATTTT
NA,TRBV27,NA,14,TRBJ2-7,CASSLRGGPYEQYF,TGTGCCAGCAGTTTGCGGGGTGGACCCTACGAGCAGTACTTC
TRBD1,TRBV14,large,13,TRBJ1-2,CASSGTGNYGYTF,TGTGCCAGCAGCGGGACAGGGAACTATGGCTACACCTTC
TRBD1,TRBV12-3/TRBV12-4,NA,14,TRBJ2-5,CASSFETGRKTQYF,TGTGCCAGCAGTTTCGAGACAGGGCGCAAGACCCAGTACTTC
TRBD1,TRBV12-5,NA,15,TRBJ2-7,CASGLGTGSSYEQYF,TGTGCTAGTGGTCTAGGGACAGGGAGCTCCTACGAGCAGTACTTC
NA,TRBV12-3/TRBV12-4,NA,13,TRBJ2-5,CASSHSEKETQYF,TGTGCCAGCAGTCACTCAGAAAAAGAGACCCAGTACTTC
TRBD1,TRBV7-9,once,14,TRBJ1-2,CASSLAGQNYGYTF,TGTGCCAGCAGCTTAGCGGGACAGAACTATGGCTACACCTTC
NA,TRBV4-1,NA,16,TRBJ2-7,CASSPPGPPAVYEQYF,TGCGCCAGCAGCCCTCCGGGCCCGCCGGCTGTCTACGAGCAGTACTTC
NA,TRBV7-8,few,16,TRBJ2-1,CASSLAGGLSYNEQFF,TGTGCCAGCAGCTTAGCCGGGGGCCTCTCCTACAATGAGCAGTTCTTC
TRBD1,TRBV9,NA,18,TRBJ1-2,CASNFNGTGVTFYYGYTF,TGTGCCAGCAACTTCAACGGGACAGGGGTTACATTTTACTATGGCTACACCTTC
NA,TRBV6-5,NA,15,TRBJ2-1,CASFQVSSSYNEQFF,TGTGCCAGCTTCCAGGTCAGCAGCTCCTACAATGAGCAGTTCTTC
NA,TRBV4-3,NA,15,TRBJ1-5,CATRQELYSNQPQHF,TGCGCCACTCGACAGGAGCTTTATAGCAATCAGCCCCAGCATTTT